The rows below give T cell receptor beta chains drawn from one sample of a study of a mutant IDH1 vaccine in newly diagnosed glioma. Sequenced by immunoSEQ multiplex PCR; TCRdb stores in-frame clones only, minus some. The sample contains tens of thousands of clones, roughly 90% of which appear only once. The sequenced sample was PBMCs, obtained from a glioma patient treated with radiotherapy, temozolomide or both. These receptors came from a man aged 40-49 years with glioma. Each CDR3 is given with its conserved first and last residue. The order of the fields is J gene, V gene, D gene, CDR3 length, clone size, CDR3 protein, CDR3 DNA. D genes are given only for firm matches. Clone size is given for some rows only: seen once, a few or many times, or a class if the clone is expanded.

>TRBJ2-7|TRBV10-3|.|14|.
CAISARDTDYEQYF
TGTGCCATCAGTGCCCGGGATACAGATTACGAGCAGTACTTC
>TRBJ2-7|TRBV18|.|13|.
CASSPVGGSEQYF
TGTGCCAGCTCACCGGTTGGGGGTAGCGAGCAGTACTTC
>TRBJ2-5|TRBV28|TRBD2|14|.
CATYQGGRGETQYF
TGTGCCACCTACCAGGGCGGGAGAGGTGAGACCCAGTACTTC
>TRBJ1-3|TRBV9|TRBD1|15|.
CASSVEGAPGNTIYF
TGTGCCAGCAGCGTAGAGGGGGCGCCTGGAAACACCATATATTTT
>TRBJ1-3|TRBV5-1|.|17|.
CASSLGDFRGAGNTIYF
TGCGCCAGCAGCTTGGGGGATTTTCGGGGTGCAGGAAACACCATATATTTT
>TRBJ2-7|TRBV6-1|TRBD1|13|.
CASSFRQGGEQYF
TGTGCCAGCAGTTTTCGACAGGGCGGCGAGCAGTACTTC
>TRBJ1-5|TRBV19|TRBD1|16|once
CASSTDRGGRNQPQHF
TGTGCCAGTAGTACGGACAGGGGAGGACGCAATCAGCCCCAGCATTTT
>TRBJ2-5|TRBV7-2|.|14|once
CASSRGWATETQYF
TGTGCCAGCAGCCGCGGCTGGGCCACGGAGACCCAGTACTTC
>TRBJ1-4|TRBV5-8|.|15|.
CASSLFGGAEEKLFF
TGTGCCAGCAGCTTGTTCGGGGGCGCGGAAGAAAAACTGTTTTTT
>TRBJ2-7|TRBV28|TRBD2|15|.
CASTAAGTSDYEQYF
TGTGCCAGCACCGCGGCCGGGACTAGCGATTACGAGCAGTACTTC
>TRBJ1-5|TRBV5-8|.|12|few
CASQGSNQPQHF
TGTGCCAGCCAAGGGAGCAATCAGCCCCAGCATTTT
>TRBJ2-7|TRBV9|TRBD2|16|.
CASSVSAGGLSYEQYF
TGTGCCAGCAGCGTATCAGCGGGAGGTTTATCCTACGAGCAGTACTTC
>TRBJ1-2|TRBV5-6|.|13|once
CASSYGYRDGYTF
TGTGCCAGCAGCTACGGTTACAGGGATGGCTACACCTTC
>TRBJ2-7|TRBV6-4|.|11|.
CASSRTYEQYF
TGTGCCAGCAGCCGAACCTACGAGCAGTACTTC
>TRBJ2-1|TRBV5-6|TRBD2|15|.
CASSFGTSHYNEQFF
TGTGCCAGCAGCTTCGGGACTAGCCACTACAATGAGCAGTTCTTC
>TRBJ2-7|TRBV13|.|15|.
CASSKGARGAYEQYF
TGTGCCAGCAGTAAAGGGGCCAGGGGAGCATACGAGCAGTACTTC
>TRBJ1-1|TRBV6-6|.|15|.
CASSYSIVLGGEAFF
TGTGCCAGCAGTTACTCGATAGTCCTGGGGGGTGAAGCTTTCTTT
>TRBJ1-2|TRBV20-1|.|11|.
CSVGVSYGYTF
TGCAGTGTGGGGGTGTCATATGGCTACACCTTC
>TRBJ2-2|TRBV7-8|TRBD2|13|few
CAVAGLNTGELFF
TGTGCCGTAGCGGGACTAAACACCGGGGAGTTGTTTTTT
>TRBJ2-7|TRBV6-1|.|15|.
CASSEGRPPSYEQYF
TGTGCCAGCAGTGAGGGGCGGCCCCCCTCCTACGAGCAGTACTTC
>TRBJ2-7|TRBV19|.|14|.
CASSSSPSSAEQYF
TGTGCCAGTAGTAGTAGCCCATCTTCGGCCGAGCAGTACTTC
>TRBJ2-3|TRBV5-1|.|14|.
CASSSRDSTDTQYF
TGCGCCAGCAGCTCCCGGGACAGCACAGATACGCAGTATTTT
>TRBJ1-5|TRBV21-1|.|15|.
CASSSPPPGTQPQHF
TGTGCCAGCAGCAGCCCGCCCCCGGGCACTCAGCCCCAGCATTTT
>TRBJ2-7|TRBV2|TRBD2|14|.
CASTSGSAPYEQYF
TGTGCCAGCACCAGCGGGAGTGCACCCTACGAGCAGTACTTC
>TRBJ2-2|TRBV6-5|.|15|.
CASSYSPIRSGELFF
TGTGCCAGCAGTTACTCTCCTATAAGGTCCGGGGAGCTGTTTTTT
>TRBJ2-7|TRBV10-3|TRBD1|16|.
CAIRKQTGTGTYEQYF
TGTGCCATCAGGAAACAGACCGGGACAGGGACCTACGAGCAGTACTTC
>TRBJ2-1|TRBV15|TRBD2|13|.
CATSRPAGGEQFF
TGTGCCACCAGCAGGCCAGCGGGAGGCGAGCAGTTCTTC
>TRBJ1-2|TRBV28|.|11|.
CASSATLGYTF
TGTGCCAGCAGCGCGACCCTGGGCTACACCTTC
>TRBJ2-1|TRBV18|.|15|.
CASSPRGSVDNEQFF
TGTGCCAGCTCACCACGAGGGTCCGTCGACAATGAGCAGTTCTTC
>TRBJ2-1|TRBV15|TRBD2|16|.
CATSRWPSGPYNEQFF
TGTGCCACCAGCCGCTGGCCTAGCGGGCCGTACAATGAGCAGTTCTTC
>TRBJ2-7|TRBV6-6|TRBD1|15|.
CASSYSTQGSYEQYF
TGTGCCAGCAGTTACTCGACACAGGGGTCCTACGAGCAGTACTTC
>TRBJ2-7|TRBV4-1|.|15|.
CASSQPGMGSYEQYF
TGCGCCAGCAGCCAGCCGGGAATGGGATCTTACGAGCAGTACTTC
>TRBJ2-3|TRBV4-2|TRBD1|15|.
CASSVQGQDTDTQYF
TGTGCCAGCAGCGTGCAGGGACAGGACACAGATACGCAGTATTTT
>TRBJ1-2|TRBV29-1|.|11|.
CSVRQIYGYTF
TGCAGCGTCCGACAGATCTATGGCTACACCTTC
>TRBJ2-1|TRBV6-5|TRBD1|14|.
CASRGQGGYNEQFF
TGTGCCAGCAGAGGACAGGGGGGCTACAATGAGCAGTTCTTC
>TRBJ2-7|TRBV19|TRBD1|14|.
CASSIGDRLGEQYF
TGTGCCAGTAGTATCGGGGACAGGCTCGGGGAGCAGTACTTC
>TRBJ2-1|TRBV9|.|17|.
CASSKFESRVLYNEQFF
TGTGCCAGCAGCAAGTTTGAGTCCCGAGTGCTATACAATGAGCAGTTCTTC
>TRBJ1-5|TRBV18|.|15|.
CASSPIEGSNQPQHF
TGTGCCAGCTCACCAATCGAGGGTAGCAATCAGCCCCAGCATTTT
>TRBJ1-1|TRBV2|.|16|.
CASTSGRVGGDTEAFF
TGTGCCAGCACCTCCGGAAGGGTGGGTGGGGACACTGAAGCTTTCTTT
>TRBJ1-1|TRBV7-6|.|15|.
CASSLGTVLNTEAFF
TGTGCCAGCAGCTTAGGGACAGTTTTGAACACTGAAGCTTTCTTT
>TRBJ2-2|TRBV6-5|.|13|once
CASTPGLTGELFF
TGTGCCAGCACCCCAGGGCTCACCGGGGAGCTGTTTTTT
>TRBJ1-2|TRBV20-1|.|11|once
CSASSRYGYTF
TGCAGTGCTAGTTCCCGCTATGGCTACACCTTC
>TRBJ1-5|TRBV4-1|TRBD1|15|.
CASSQGTVSNQPQHF
TGCGCCAGCAGCCAGGGGACAGTTAGCAATCAGCCCCAGCATTTT
>TRBJ2-7|TRBV10-3|.|12|.
CAISPQGYEQYF
TGTGCCATCAGTCCGCAAGGATACGAGCAGTACTTC
>TRBJ2-3|TRBV19|.|13|.
CASSIKRQNTQYF
TGTGCCAGTAGTATAAAGCGACAGAATACGCAGTATTTT
>TRBJ2-2|TRBV4-3|.|20|.
CASSQVPVWGAPRNTGELFF
TGCGCCAGCAGCCAAGTCCCGGTTTGGGGGGCACCACGGAACACCGGGGAGCTGTTTTTT
>TRBJ1-5|TRBV19|.|13|.
CASSLWTNQPQHF
TGTGCCAGTAGTCTATGGACGAATCAGCCCCAGCATTTT
>TRBJ2-3|TRBV15|.|13|once
CATSRVREDTQYF
TGTGCCACCAGCAGAGTCCGTGAGGATACGCAGTATTTT
>TRBJ2-3|TRBV2|.|13|once
CATWFSGTDTQYF
TGTGCCACCTGGTTTAGCGGAACAGATACGCAGTATTTT
>TRBJ1-2|TRBV4-3|.|14|.
CASSQGRQNYGYTF
TGCGCCAGCAGCCAAGGTCGACAGAACTATGGCTACACCTTC
>TRBJ2-4|TRBV5-1|.|15|once
CASSGSLIAKNIQYF
TGCGCCAGCAGCGGCAGTTTAATAGCCAAAAACATTCAGTACTTC
>TRBJ2-2|TRBV25-1|TRBD2|15|.
CASSDDSGKAGELFF
TGTGCCAGCAGTGATGATAGCGGGAAGGCCGGGGAGCTGTTTTTT
>TRBJ2-7|TRBV27|TRBD1|15|.
CASSPARQGPYEQYF
TGTGCCAGCAGTCCCGCAAGACAGGGGCCCTACGAGCAGTACTTC
>TRBJ1-5|TRBV28|.|15|.
CASSRERGFLQPQHF
TGTGCCAGCAGTCGGGAGAGGGGCTTTTTGCAGCCCCAGCATTTT
>TRBJ1-1|TRBV4-1|.|13|once
CASKSQGNTEAFF
TGCGCCAGCAAATCCCAGGGCAACACTGAAGCTTTCTTT
>TRBJ2-5|TRBV7-2|TRBD1|16|.
CASSLSPGTVQETQYF
TGTGCCAGCAGCTTAAGTCCGGGGACAGTTCAAGAGACCCAGTACTTC
>TRBJ1-2|TRBV5-1|.|15|few
CASSVDGSYNYGYTF
TGCGCCAGCAGCGTCGACGGCAGCTATAACTATGGCTACACCTTC
>TRBJ1-3|TRBV20-1|.|11|.
CSASIGNTIYF
TGCAGTGCTAGCATTGGAAACACCATATATTTT
>TRBJ2-1|TRBV5-1|.|14|.
CASSLETYQGEQFF
TGCGCCAGCAGCTTGGAAACTTACCAGGGGGAGCAGTTCTTC
>TRBJ1-3|TRBV19|.|15|few
CASSIVGASGNTIYF
TGTGCCAGTAGTATCGTCGGGGCGTCAGGAAACACCATATATTTT